The rows below give T cell receptor beta chains drawn from one sample of a study of T cell changes during pregnancy in multiple sclerosis. TCRdb keeps only in-frame clones here, not all; method: immunoSEQ multiplex PCR. The data hold 40,000 to 50,000 clones, with 90% to 95% observed a single time. The sequencing used CD8+ T cells from peripheral blood mononuclear cells, collected in the third trimester of pregnancy. The receptors were gathered from a female donor with multiple sclerosis, enrolled in a pregnancy study. The CDR3 runs from the conserved cysteine through the conserved F or W. A D gene is named only where the DNA matches it firmly. Size is stated for part of the rows, as once, few or many counts, or as a class when the clone is expanded.

NA,NA,TRBV19,TRBJ2-3,CASSVGWRGTDTQYF,TGTGCCAGTAGTGTCGGGTGGAGGGGCACAGATACGCAGTATTTT
NA,NA,TRBV27,TRBJ2-1,CAITDWRNEQFF,TGTGCCATCACGGACTGGAGGAATGAGCAGTTCTTC
NA,TRBD2,TRBV19,TRBJ2-1,CASSPFLAGDNEQFF,TGTGCCAGTAGTCCCTTTTTGGCGGGAGACAATGAGCAGTTCTTC
NA,TRBD1,TRBV7-9,TRBJ2-5,CASSVRQGGETQYF,TGTGCCAGCAGCGTAAGACAGGGGGGAGAGACCCAGTACTTC
NA,NA,TRBV7-8,TRBJ2-1,CASSTRGLNNEQFF,TGTGCCAGCAGCACCCGGGGACTTAACAATGAGCAGTTCTTC
NA,NA,TRBV7-2,TRBJ2-2,CASSSSYPGELFF,TGTGCCAGCAGCTCCTCTTATCCCGGGGAGCTGTTTTTT
NA,NA,TRBV7-9,TRBJ1-2,CASIQRGQGSNYGYTF,TGTGCCAGCATCCAGCGGGGGCAGGGGAGTAACTATGGCTACACCTTC
NA,NA,TRBV4-3,TRBJ2-7,CASSQDLSSYEQYF,TGCGCCAGCAGCCAAGATCTTAGCTCCTACGAGCAGTACTTC
NA,TRBD1,TRBV6-5,TRBJ2-7,CASSYSPTGASYEQYF,TGTGCCAGCAGTTACTCTCCCACAGGGGCGTCCTACGAGCAGTACTTC
NA,TRBD2,TRBV5-1,TRBJ2-5,CASRAGGVETQYF,TGCGCCAGCAGGGCGGGAGGGGTTGAGACCCAGTACTTC
NA,NA,TRBV7-2,TRBJ2-1,CASSLDGSYVNEQFF,TGTGCCAGCAGCTTAGACGGGAGTTACGTAAATGAGCAGTTCTTC
once,TRBD2,TRBV7-6,TRBJ2-7,CASSLLAGSYEQYF,TGTGCCAGCAGCTTACTAGCGGGATCCTACGAGCAGTACTTC
NA,NA,TRBV13,TRBJ2-7,CASSLWGTYEQYF,TGTGCCAGCAGCTTATGGGGGACTTACGAGCAGTACTTC
NA,NA,TRBV2,TRBJ2-3,CASSEPAGGTDTQYF,TGTGCCAGCAGTGAACCTGCAGGGGGCACAGATACGCAGTATTTT
NA,TRBD1,TRBV7-9,TRBJ2-7,CASSSSKRTGPVASYEQYF,TGTGCCAGCAGCTCTTCAAAACGGACAGGGCCCGTTGCCTCCTACGAGCAGTACTTC
NA,TRBD2,TRBV9,TRBJ2-7,CASSVSASGGYEQYF,TGTGCCAGCAGCGTATCGGCTAGCGGGGGTTACGAGCAGTACTTC
NA,NA,TRBV28,TRBJ2-7,CASSSRLSSGEQYF,TGTGCCAGCAGTTCCCGACTCTCCTCGGGGGAGCAGTACTTC
NA,NA,TRBV6-5,TRBJ1-2,CASSPPGDYGYTF,TGTGCCAGCAGCCCGCCGGGTGACTATGGCTACACCTTC
NA,TRBD1,TRBV2,TRBJ2-7,CASRVGGLGTVIYYEQYF,TGTGCCAGCAGGGTGGGTGGGCTCGGGACAGTCATCTACTACGAGCAGTACTTC
NA,NA,TRBV27,TRBJ2-7,CASSLSRSGYEQYF,TGTGCCAGCAGTTTATCGCGTTCGGGGTACGAGCAGTACTTC
NA,TRBD2,TRBV19,TRBJ2-1,CASSISAGGGNEQFF,TGTGCCAGTAGTATTTCGGCGGGAGGAGGGAATGAGCAGTTCTTC
NA,NA,TRBV10-3,TRBJ2-7,CAISGGSSYEQYF,TGTGCCATTTCTGGGGGGTCCTCCTACGAGCAGTACTTC
NA,TRBD2,TRBV4-1,TRBJ2-1,CASSHPTLGTTDNEQFF,TGCGCCAGCAGCCACCCTACCCTTGGGACTACCGACAATGAGCAGTTCTTC
NA,NA,TRBV28,TRBJ1-1,CASSFRGAHTEAFF,TGTGCCAGCAGTTTTCGGGGGGCGCACACTGAAGCTTTCTTT
NA,NA,TRBV5-4,TRBJ2-1,CASSSYSEQFF,TGTGCCAGCAGCTCCTACAGTGAGCAGTTCTTC
NA,NA,TRBV1,TRBJ2-5,CTSSQVTAGVETQYF,TGCACCAGCAGCCAAGTTACTGCGGGAGTGGAGACCCAGTACTTC
NA,NA,TRBV28,TRBJ2-7,CASTPRGLLYEQYF,TGTGCCAGCACTCCCCGAGGACTCCTCTACGAGCAGTACTTC
NA,NA,TRBV19,TRBJ2-1,CASSIELASYNEQFF,TGTGCCAGTAGTATAGAGTTAGCTTCATACAATGAGCAGTTCTTC
NA,NA,TRBV5-4,TRBJ2-1,CASPAAGASSYNEQFF,TGTGCCAGCCCGGCGGCGGGGGCTAGCAGCTACAATGAGCAGTTCTTC
NA,TRBD1,TRBV11-2,TRBJ1-3,CASSLVGTGAGNTIYF,TGTGCCAGCAGCTTAGTTGGGACAGGGGCTGGAAACACCATATATTTT
NA,TRBD1,TRBV27,TRBJ2-7,CASIRIGQGNYEQYF,TGTGCCAGCATAAGAATCGGACAGGGCAACTACGAGCAGTACTTC
NA,TRBD1,TRBV4-1,TRBJ1-1,CASSLSQGAETEAFF,TGCGCCAGCAGCCTTTCACAGGGGGCAGAGACTGAAGCTTTCTTT
NA,TRBD2,TRBV28,TRBJ2-5,CASRPGLEQETQYF,TGTGCCAGCAGACCGGGACTAGAACAAGAGACCCAGTACTTC
NA,TRBD2,TRBV6-1,TRBJ2-1,CASSEATSGIYNEQFF,TGTGCCAGCAGTGAAGCGACTAGCGGGATCTACAATGAGCAGTTCTTC
NA,TRBD1,TRBV28,TRBJ1-1,CASSFRAGGTEAFF,TGTGCCAGCAGTTTTCGGGCAGGGGGCACTGAAGCTTTCTTT
NA,TRBD2,TRBV15,TRBJ2-1,CATSSPTSGSPNEQFF,TGTGCCACCAGCTCTCCGACTAGCGGGAGCCCCAATGAGCAGTTCTTC
once,NA,TRBV7-8,TRBJ1-5,CASSYLGGDRGQPQHF,TGTGCCAGCAGCTATTTAGGGGGGGATAGGGGTCAGCCCCAGCATTTT
NA,NA,TRBV4-3,TRBJ2-5,CASSQEIEGSGETQYF,TGCGCCAGCAGCCAAGAAATTGAGGGTTCTGGGGAGACCCAGTACTTC
NA,TRBD1,TRBV6-1,TRBJ2-7,CASSDGTGSNEQYF,TGTGCCAGCAGTGATGGGACAGGGTCCAACGAGCAGTACTTC
NA,TRBD1,TRBV27,TRBJ1-2,CASSFSRGTDGYTF,TGTGCCAGCAGTTTCTCCAGGGGGACGGATGGCTACACCTTC
NA,NA,TRBV6-1,TRBJ2-7,CASIPKVDGAYEQYF,TGTGCCAGCATTCCGAAGGTTGACGGAGCCTACGAGCAGTACTTC
NA,TRBD1,TRBV7-6,TRBJ2-5,CASSFETGIETQYF,TGTGCCAGCAGCTTCGAGACAGGGATTGAGACCCAGTACTTC
NA,TRBD2,TRBV6-5,TRBJ2-5,CASTDGRGDQYF,TGTGCCAGCACGGACGGACGGGGGGACCAGTACTTC
NA,TRBD2,TRBV4-2,TRBJ2-1,CASSQRGTSDTYNEQFF,TGTGCCAGCAGCCAACGGGGAACTAGCGATACCTACAATGAGCAGTTCTTC
NA,NA,TRBV7-8,TRBJ2-7,CASSPRGGDEQYF,TGTGCCAGCAGCCCGCGTGGCGGGGACGAGCAGTACTTC
NA,TRBD1,TRBV28,TRBJ2-7,CASSHPGDRGYEQYF,TGTGCCAGCAGTCACCCCGGAGACAGGGGCTACGAGCAGTACTTC
once,TRBD2,TRBV5-6,TRBJ2-1,CASSLDSSGRMWNEQFF,TGTGCCAGCAGCTTGGATTCTAGCGGGAGGATGTGGAATGAGCAGTTCTTC
NA,NA,TRBV29-1,TRBJ2-1,CSVSSVVFDEQFF,TGCAGCGTCTCTAGCGTGGTTTTCGATGAGCAGTTCTTC
NA,NA,TRBV6-5,TRBJ2-1,CASTSQGRNEQFF,TGTGCCAGCACTTCACAGGGGAGGAATGAGCAGTTCTTC
NA,TRBD1,TRBV27,TRBJ1-2,CASSLSGTGLRGYTF,TGTGCCAGCAGTTTATCGGGGACAGGGCTTCGTGGCTACACCTTC
medium-sized,TRBD1,TRBV7-9,TRBJ2-1,CASSPRTGETSYNEQFF,TGTGCCAGCAGCCCCCGGACAGGGGAGACGTCCTACAATGAGCAGTTCTTC
NA,TRBD1,TRBV5-1,TRBJ1-4,CASSLEEGAVANEKLFF,TGCGCCAGCAGCTTGGAGGAGGGGGCAGTGGCTAATGAAAAACTGTTTTTT
NA,TRBD2,TRBV7-2,TRBJ2-7,CASSSTGTSGYEQYF,TGTGCCAGCAGCTCCACCGGGACTAGCGGGTACGAGCAGTACTTC
NA,TRBD1,TRBV14,TRBJ1-1,CASSQFLGQMNTEAFF,TGTGCCAGCAGCCAATTCCTGGGACAGATGAACACTGAAGCTTTCTTT